The 14 T cell receptor beta chains below come from one sample, sequenced in a study of tumor-infiltrating lymphocytes in localized non-small cell lung cancer. Here immunoSEQ multiplex PCR was the method, and the copy in TCRdb shows in-frame clones only, minus some. The sample lists about 25,000 clones, just under 70% occurring once. Input material: lung tumor tissue. The receptors stem from a human donor with non-small cell lung cancer.

The sample holds a few counts of this clone. This sequence joins TRBV2 and TRBJ2-1; the D gene could be TRBD1 or TRBD2 (5 bases each). This CDR3 spans 15 amino acids. Germline V gene sequence: CDR1 SNHLY, CDR2 FYNNEI. V was pared by 4 bases and J by 8 bases, with 18 bases between. In DNA form, the CDR3 reads TGTGCCAGCAGTGTAGCTGGGACGTTCAGGGATGAGCAGTTCTTC. It encodes CASSVAGTFRDEQFF. Full variable domain (missing parts from reference TRBV2 and TRBJ2-1): EPEVTQTPSHQVTQMGQEVILRCVPISNHLYFYWYRQILGQKVEFLVSFYNNEISEKSEIFDDQFSVERPDGSNFTLKIRSTKLEDSAMYFCASSVAGTFRDEQFFGPGTRLTVL.

The rearrangement links TRBV19 to TRBJ2-7; 8 bases are a match to TRBD2. V shed 6 bases, J shed 5 bases, and the junction held 6 bases outside the gene matches. Germline V gives CDR1 LNHDA, CDR2 SQIVND (reference sequence). This CDR3 comprises 13 residues. CDR3 in amino acids: CASSLSGKHEQYF. CDR3 nucleotide sequence: TGTGCCAGTAGCCTTAGCGGGAAACACGAGCAGTACTTC.

This rearrangement joins TRBV5-1 to TRBJ2-7, with TRBD1 as a possible D gene (5 bases). The CDR3 spans 14 residues. Trimming took off 1 base at V and 1 base at J, with 9 bases between the two ends. The germline V gene has CDR1 SGHRS and CDR2 YFSETQ. The CDR3 loop is CASSLYQGSYEQYF. CDR3 DNA sequence: TGCGCCAGCAGCTTGTACCAGGGTTCCTACGAGCAGTACTTC.

V gene TRBV5-6 combines with J gene TRBJ1-2; D possibly corresponds to TRBD1 (5 bases). The CDR3 runs 16 residues. The germline V gene encodes CDR1 SGHDT and CDR2 YYEEEE. Trimming pared 7 bases from V and 1 base from J, leaving 20 bases between. CDR3 in amino acids: CASSPRAGPHNYGYTF. In DNA, the CDR3 is TGTGCCAGCTCCCCCCGGGCGGGGCCCCATAACTATGGCTACACCTTC.

The chain links TRBV18 to TRBJ2-3, with D maybe TRBD1 (6 bases). The germline V gene encodes CDR1 KGHSH and CDR2 LQKENI. V lost 2 bases to trimming and J lost 2 bases, with 14 bases between them. This CDR3 comprises 16 residues. The CDR3 nucleotides are TGTGCCAGCTCACCAATCCGGGACACCCTCACAGATACGCAGTATTTT. Translation gives CASSPIRDTLTDTQYF. The full variable domain, in which reference TRBV18 and TRBJ2-3 provide the parts outside the CDR3, is NAGVMQNPRHLVRRRGQEARLRCSPMKGHSHVYWYRQLPEEGLKFMVYLQKENIIDESGMPKERFSAEFPKEGPSILRIQQVVRGDSAAYFCASSPIRDTLTDTQYFGPGTRLTVL.

V and J are TRBV4-1 and TRBJ2-7; maybe TRBD2 (6 bases). Germline V lookup: CDR1 MGHRA, CDR2 YSYEKL. Trimming shortened V by 4 bases and J by 3 bases, and 16 bases separated the two germline ends. This CDR3 is 15 amino acids long. CDR3 DNA: TGCGCCAGCAGCCGACCGGGACTCACGGGCTACGAGCAGTACTTC. Its protein product is CASSRPGLTGYEQYF.

The J gene is TRBJ2-1, the V gene TRBV28; 7 bases map to TRBD1. Losses at the gene ends were 2 bases for V and 9 bases for J; bases not matched to a gene: 4. CDR1 is MDHEN, CDR2 SYDVKM, per germline. CDR3 length: 13 residues. The CDR3 here is CASSLPRGSEQFF. CDR3 DNA: TGTGCCAGCAGTTTACCCAGGGGGAGTGAGCAGTTCTTC.

CDR3 region: CAWSSWGLDSYEQYF. The CDR3 DNA reads as TGTGCCTGGAGCTCTTGGGGACTAGACTCCTACGAGCAGTACTTC. The V and J genes are TRBV30 and TRBJ2-7; 8 bases fit TRBD2. Germline CDR1 reads GTSNPN; CDR2 reads SVGIG (reference sequence). The CDR3 has 15 amino acids. After removal of 3 bases from V and 0 bases from J, the junction contained 7 bases not matched to a gene.

This clone was seen a few times. The genes are TRBV7-6 and TRBJ2-3; 7 nucleotides agree with TRBD2. This CDR3 has 15 amino acids. V was clipped by 1 base and J by 4 bases; unmatched bases: 5. Germline V gene sequence: CDR1 SGHVS, CDR2 FNYEAQ. The chain's CDR3 is CASSLGGGSADTQYF. DNA of the CDR3: TGTGCCAGCAGCTTAGGAGGCGGGAGCGCAGATACGCAGTATTTT. The whole variable domain, filled in from reference TRBV7-6 and TRBJ2-3, reads GAGVSQSPRYKVTKRGQDVALRCDPISGHVSLYWYRQALGQGPEFLTYFNYEAQQDKSGLPNDRFSAERPEGSISTLTIQRTEQRDSAMYRCASSLGGGSADTQYFGPGTRLTVL.

The chain has TRBV27 and TRBJ2-7, with TRBD1 identical over 8 bases. V was clipped by 3 bases and J by 6 bases; unmatched bases: 7. Germline V gene data show CDR1 as MNHEY and CDR2 as SMNVEV (reference sequence). The CDR3 is 14 amino acids. This chain's CDR3 is CASSFGQGGFEQYF. Written as DNA, the CDR3 is TGTGCCAGCAGTTTTGGACAGGGAGGATTCGAGCAGTACTTC.

This chain joins TRBV15 and TRBJ1-3, with 9 bases that match TRBD1. The J segment lost 1 base and the V segment lost 2 bases, leaving 6 bases of the junction unmatched. The CDR3 covers 17 residues. The germline gives CDR1 LNHNV, CDR2 YYDKDF (reference sequence). For the CDR3, the DNA is TGTGCCACCAGCAGACGCTACGGGACAGGGTCTGGAAACACCATATATTTT. This gives the protein CATSRRYGTGSGNTIYF.

This chain connects TRBV11-2 to TRBJ1-5; possible D gene TRBD1, 5 bases. With 5 bases removed from V and 2 bases from J, the gap between germline ends came to 13 bases. Germline V CDR1 and CDR2: SGHAT, FQNNGV. This CDR3 contains 15 residues. The CDR3: CASSPDIGGNQPQHF. The CDR3 DNA sequence: TGTGCCAGCAGCCCGGACATTGGAGGCAATCAGCCCCAGCATTTT.

This clone was picked up one time. V usage is TRBV19 and J usage is TRBJ2-2; possible D gene TRBD2, 5 bases. Germline CDR1 reads LNHDA; CDR2 reads SQIVND (reference sequence). V was pared by 3 bases and J by 6 bases, with 11 bases between. The CDR3 covers 14 residues. The CDR3 region is CASSILGGSGELFF. The CDR3 nucleotides are TGTGCCAGTAGTATTTTAGGCGGGTCCGGGGAGCTGTTTTTT.

The chain recombines TRBV29-1 with TRBJ2-7; D is possibly TRBD2 (6 bases). V was pared by 5 bases and J by 0 bases, with 17 bases between. The CDR3 spans 15 residues. Germline V gene sequence: CDR1 SQVTM, CDR2 ANQGSEA. The CDR3 nucleotides are TGCAGCGTTCCCACCATTAACGGGAGCTCCTACGAGCAGTACTTC. This translates into CSVPTINGSSYEQYF.